These 27 T cell receptor beta chains share one sample of origin, sequenced in a study of monozygotic twins with cystic fibrosis. The assay was immunoSEQ multiplex PCR, and TCRdb's table has in-frame clones only and misses some. The data show about 11,000 clones, 85% seen once. Sequenced: blood. Receptors originate from a young man with cystic fibrosis.

The gene calls are TRBV5-6 and TRBJ2-1; 9 nucleotides align to TRBD2. CDR1 is SGHDT and CDR2 is YYEEEE in the germline V gene. This CDR3 comprises 15 residues. V lost 4 bases, J lost 7 bases, and 9 bases stayed unmatched. CDR3 DNA: TGTGCCAGCAGCAAGGGGCTAGCGGGAAGAAATGAGCAGTTCTTC. As protein: CASSKGLAGRNEQFF.

This clone was observed a handful of times. The rearrangement uses TRBV27 and TRBJ1-1, with D uncertain. Germline CDR1 and CDR2: MNHEY and SMNVEV (reference sequence). The CDR3 length is 13 residues. Trimming removed 6 bases at V and 4 bases at J, with 12 bases between. This CDR3 reads CASSNGEGTEAFF. CDR3 nucleotide sequence: TGTGCCAGCAGCAATGGGGAGGGCACTGAAGCTTTCTTT.

The genes are TRBV5-1 and TRBJ1-1; D is possibly TRBD1 (5 bases). This CDR3 contains 14 residues. V lost 4 bases, J lost 3 bases, and 13 bases lay in between. Germline CDR1 and CDR2: SGHRS and YFSETQ. CDR3 protein: CASSALRGDTEAFF. The CDR3 coding sequence is TGCGCCAGCAGCGCCCTGCGGGGGGACACTGAAGCTTTCTTT. The whole variable domain, filled in from reference TRBV5-1 and TRBJ1-1, reads KAGVTQTPRYLIKTRGQQVTLSCSPISGHRSVSWYQQTPGQGLQFLFEYFSETQRNKGNFPGRFSGRQFSNSRSEMNVSTLELGDSALYLCASSALRGDTEAFFGQGTRLTVV.

The chain uses TRBV4-2 and TRBJ2-3; 7 positions agree with TRBD2. Germline trimming cut 0 bases from V and 7 bases from J; bases unmatched to any gene: 7. The CDR3 is 15 residues long. In germline, CDR1 is LGHNA, CDR2 YNFKEQ. The CDR3 spells CASSQESGEPHTQYF. The CDR3 DNA is TGTGCCAGCAGCCAAGAGAGCGGGGAGCCCCATACGCAGTATTTT.

V gene TRBV6-1 combines with J gene TRBJ2-7; D tentatively fits TRBD1 or TRBD2 (7 bases each). In germline, CDR1 is MNHNS, CDR2 SASEGT. This CDR3 has 14 residues. Trimming stripped 7 bases from V and 2 bases from J, with 15 bases between. CDR3 sequence: CASKSPGGAYEQYF. CDR3 sequence (DNA): TGTGCCAGCAAGTCTCCAGGGGGGGCCTACGAGCAGTACTTC.

This chain joins TRBV5-6 and TRBJ1-2; D is possibly TRBD1 (5 bases). The CDR3 loop spans 15 amino acids. V was shortened by 4 bases and J by 6 bases, with 19 bases between the two germline ends. Germline values: CDR1 SGHDT, CDR2 YYEEEE. CDR3 region: CASSVPQGGKDGYTF. CDR3 bases: TGTGCCAGCAGCGTGCCCCAGGGAGGGAAAGATGGCTACACCTTC.

The gene calls are TRBV7-9 and TRBJ1-2; possibly TRBD1 for D (5 bases). In germline, CDR1 is SEHNR, CDR2 FQNEAQ (reference sequence). This CDR3 contains 19 residues. The V end was cut by 5 bases, the J end by 0 bases, with 25 bases between. As DNA, the CDR3 is TGTGCCAGCAGCGTCTTAGGGCTTTTTGGGACCGAGACTAACTATGGCTACACCTTC. Its translation: CASSVLGLFGTETNYGYTF. Together with reference TRBV7-9 and TRBJ1-2, the CDR3 gives the full variable domain: DTGVSQNPRHKITKRGQNVTFRCDPISEHNRLYWYRQTLGQGPEFLTYFQNEAQLEKSRLLSDRFSAERPKGSFSTLEIQRTEQGDSAMYLCASSVLGLFGTETNYGYTFGSGTRLTVV.

J is TRBJ2-6 and V is TRBV7-3; 10 bases agree with TRBD1. V was clipped by 3 bases and J by 0 bases; unmatched bases: 5. This CDR3 comprises 18 residues. The germline gives CDR1 SGHTA, CDR2 FQGTGA. The CDR3 DNA follows: TGTGCCAGCAGCTTCGACAGGGGGCACCTCTCTGGGGCCAACGTCCTGACTTTC. This encodes CASSFDRGHLSGANVLTF.

This sequence joins TRBV5-4 and TRBJ2-5; the D gene is possibly TRBD1 (5 bases). CDR3 length: 14 amino acids. The V gene lost 0 bases and the J gene lost 4 bases, with 10 bases spanning the gap. Germline assignment: CDR1 SGHNT and CDR2 YYREEE (reference sequence). The CDR3 sequence is CASSLAKGVETQYF. CDR3 DNA: TGTGCCAGCAGCTTGGCCAAAGGGGTAGAGACCCAGTACTTC.

The chain recombines TRBV19 with TRBJ2-7; D is perhaps TRBD1 (6 bases). Germline V gene data show CDR1 as LNHDA and CDR2 as SQIVND (reference sequence). Trimming removed 5 bases at V and 6 bases at J, with 23 bases between. This CDR3 comprises 16 residues. In DNA, the CDR3 is TGTGCCAGTAGTGCCGTCCACCGGGACAAGTTCATCGAGCAGTACTTC. Translation: CASSAVHRDKFIEQYF. The variable domain in full, completed from reference TRBV19 and TRBJ2-7, reads DGGITQSPKYLFRKEGQNVTLSCEQNLNHDAMYWYRQDPGQGLRLIYYSQIVNDFQKGDIAEGYSVSREKKESFPLTVTSAQKNPTAFYLCASSAVHRDKFIEQYFGPGTRLTVT.

The J gene is TRBJ1-3, the V gene TRBV15; a weak D match, TRBD1 (5 bases). Between the trimmed V and J ends, which lost 6 bases and 0 bases, there was a span of 12 bases. Germline V gives CDR1 LNHNV, CDR2 YYDKDF (reference sequence). The CDR3 contains 15 residues. The CDR3 protein is CATRSGLSSGNTIYF. DNA for the CDR3: TGTGCCACCAGGTCGGGACTGAGCTCTGGAAACACCATATATTTT.

J is TRBJ1-6 and V is TRBV5-1, with 9 bases that match TRBD1. The germline V gene encodes CDR1 SGHRS and CDR2 YFSETQ. The trim removed 0 bases at V and 9 bases at J, leaving 4 bases unmatched. The CDR3 loop spans 15 amino acids. CDR3: CASSLGGQGSSPLHF. DNA for the CDR3: TGCGCCAGCAGCTTGGGAGGACAGGGGTCTTCACCCCTCCACTTT.

The V call is TRBV5-8, the J call TRBJ1-6; D remains ambiguous. The CDR3 runs to 16 residues. Trimming removed 0 bases at V and 4 bases at J, with 11 bases between. Germline assignment: CDR1 SGHTS and CDR2 YDEGEE. This chain's CDR3 is CASSLDMGSYNSPLHF. The CDR3 DNA reads TGTGCCAGCAGCTTGGATATGGGGTCTTATAATTCACCCCTCCACTTT.

The J gene is TRBJ2-1, the V gene TRBV4-3; 8 positions agree with TRBD2. The CDR3 has 17 amino acids. V shed 2 bases, J shed 1 base, and the junction held 7 bases outside the gene matches. The germline V gene has CDR1 LGHNA and CDR2 YSLEER. The CDR3 here is CASSQHHSGASYNEQFF. The CDR3, as DNA: TGCGCCAGCAGCCAACATCATAGCGGGGCTTCCTACAATGAGCAGTTCTTC.

For this clone: The same CDR3 is also encoded by other DNA sequences in this sample. The gene calls are TRBV5-6 and TRBJ1-1; D unclear. The V end was cut by 1 base, the J end by 3 bases, with 7 bases between. The CDR3 length is 13 residues. Germline V gives CDR1 SGHDT, CDR2 YYEEEE. CDR3 in amino acids: CASSLNWHTEAFF. In DNA form, the CDR3 reads TGTGCCAGCAGCTTGAATTGGCACACTGAAGCTTTCTTT.

The rearrangement uses TRBV18 and TRBJ2-7; no reliable D call. Per germline, CDR1 KGHSH and CDR2 LQKENI. The length of the CDR3 is 13 residues. V lost 3 bases and J 0 bases, leaving 6 bases between the germline ends. As DNA, the CDR3 is TGTGCCAGCTCACCGGGAATCTCCTACGAGCAGTACTTC. Translating gives CASSPGISYEQYF.

The chain employs TRBV20-1 and TRBJ2-5; perhaps TRBD2 as D (5 bases). The germline V gene has CDR1 DFQATT and CDR2 SNEGSKA (reference sequence). This CDR3 has 10 amino acids. V was clipped by 5 bases and J by 7 bases, with 8 bases between them. CDR3 loop: CSAYRGTQYF. The CDR3 nucleotides are TGCAGTGCTTACCGGGGGACCCAGTACTTC.

The chain links TRBV6-6 to TRBJ2-7; 8 bases align to TRBD1. In germline, CDR1 is MNHNY, CDR2 SVGAGI (reference sequence). Trimming removed 6 bases from V and 5 bases from J; junction bases left unmatched: 6. This CDR3 has 13 amino acids. CDR3 region: CASRGSGGNEQYF. The CDR3 DNA sequence: TGTGCCAGCAGAGGGTCAGGGGGCAACGAGCAGTACTTC.

The chain links TRBV6-6 to TRBJ1-6; D not resolved. The germline V and J ends were trimmed by 6 bases and 4 bases, with 16 bases remaining between them. Germline V gene sequence: CDR1 MNHNY, CDR2 SVGAGI (reference sequence). The CDR3 runs 16 residues. CDR3 sequence (DNA): TGTGCCAGCAGGTACGAAGGAGCCCCTTATAATTCACCCCTCCACTTT. This encodes CASRYEGAPYNSPLHF.

A single count supports this clone. The rearrangement uses TRBV19 and TRBJ2-3; D is possibly TRBD1 or TRBD2 (5 bases each). The CDR3 spans 14 residues. The germline gives CDR1 LNHDA, CDR2 SQIVND (reference sequence). With 2 bases removed from V and 6 bases from J, the gap between germline ends came to 12 bases. For the CDR3, the DNA is TGTGCCAGTAGTATACGGGGCCGTGGGGATACGCAGTATTTT. Amino acids: CASSIRGRGDTQYF.

The V gene is TRBV5-4, the J gene TRBJ1-1; D is perhaps TRBD1 (6 bases). The CDR3 sequence is 17 residues long. Trimming cost V 1 base and J 0 bases, with 16 bases left between them. Germline V gives CDR1 SGHNT, CDR2 YYREEE (reference sequence). For the CDR3, the DNA is TGTGCCAGCAGCTTGAATCGAGGGGGAGCGCTGAACACTGAAGCTTTCTTT. This sequence encodes CASSLNRGGALNTEAFF.

This chain uses TRBV18 with TRBJ2-5; no firm D call. The length of the CDR3 is 14 residues. Germline CDR1 reads KGHSH; CDR2 reads LQKENI. The V gene lost 2 bases and the J gene lost 2 bases, with 9 bases spanning the gap. The CDR3 reads CASSPAAAQETQYF. For the CDR3, the DNA is TGTGCCAGCTCACCAGCGGCAGCACAAGAGACCCAGTACTTC.

The chain uses TRBV30 and TRBJ2-7, with 7 bases identical to TRBD1. Germline values: CDR1 GTSNPN, CDR2 SVGIG (reference sequence). The CDR3 runs 15 residues. The J segment lost 3 bases and the V segment lost 0 bases, leaving 8 bases of the junction unmatched. This chain's CDR3 is CAWSVRRTGNYEQYF. CDR3 sequence (DNA): TGTGCCTGGAGTGTACGGCGGACAGGAAACTACGAGCAGTACTTC.

CDR3 nucleotides: TGCAGCGTCGCTTTTGCCAACTCCTACGAGCAGTACTTC. Translating gives CSVAFANSYEQYF. The V call is TRBV29-1, the J call TRBJ2-5; no reliable D call. The tail of the sequence fits TRBJ2-7 better, so the J call may be wrong. This CDR3 region has 13 residues. The V gene's germline CDR1 is SQVTM and CDR2 ANQGSEA.

J is TRBJ2-2 and V is TRBV11-2, with TRBD1 identical over 8 bases. V dropped 5 bases and J dropped 6; count of bases not matched to a gene: 8. CDR1 SGHAT and CDR2 FQNNGV come from the germline V gene. This CDR3 has 15 residues. The CDR3 protein is CASSPRTGRSGELFF. The CDR3 nucleotides read TGTGCCAGCAGCCCTCGGACAGGGCGGTCCGGGGAGCTGTTTTTT.

This sequence joins TRBV6-1 and TRBJ2-1; 14 bases match TRBD2. The junction had 8 bases not matched to a gene; V was cut back by 7 bases and J by 9 bases. This CDR3 is built from 15 residues. The germline gives CDR1 MNHNS, CDR2 SASEGT. CDR3 nucleotide sequence: TGTGCCAGCACACCGACTAGCGGGAGGGCCGGTGAGCAGTTCTTC. This gives the protein CASTPTSGRAGEQFF.

The J gene is TRBJ2-5, the V gene TRBV14; D perhaps matches TRBD2 (6 bases). This CDR3 contains 13 residues. Deletions cut 3 bases from V and 5 bases from J, with 10 bases between. CDR1 is SGHDN and CDR2 is FVKESK in the germline V gene. As DNA, the CDR3 is TGTGCCAGCAGCCAGGGGGAGGTCGAGACCCAGTACTTC. Translated: CASSQGEVETQYF.